The 32 T cell receptor beta chains below come from one sample, sequenced in a study of response to subunit inactivated influenza vaccine. TCRdb used MiXCR to reprocess the RT-PCR reads, holding one entry per CDR3 protein. The data hold 280,000 or so distinct CDR3 sequences, with less than 25% observed a single time. The sequences come from PBMCs from blood, collected less than 22 months after vaccination. These receptors were obtained from a man between 45 and 75 years old who received an inactivated influenza vaccine.

This clonotype was found a few times. CDR3 sequence: CASSLIGSSTDTQYF. The CDR3 nucleotides read TGTGCCAGCAGTTTGATTGGGAGTTCCACAGATACGCAGTATTTT. The chain joins TRBV12-3 or TRBV12-4 to TRBJ2-3, with a possible D match to TRBD2 (5 bases). CDR3 length: 15 residues. Trimming cost V 3 bases and J 2 bases, with 12 bases left between them.

The gene calls are TRBV3-1 and TRBJ1-3; no clear D gene. Germline V lookup: CDR1 LGHDT, CDR2 YNNKEL (reference sequence). The CDR3 contains 17 residues. Trimming left V 1 base short and J 4 bases short, with 17 bases between. The CDR3 sequence is CASSQVVTASLGNTIYF. In nucleotides, the CDR3 is TGTGCCAGCAGCCAAGTCGTAACTGCTTCTCTCGGAAACACCATATATTTT.

This chain uses TRBV11-1 with TRBJ2-1; 16 nucleotides line up with TRBD2. V shed 5 bases and J 0 bases; nucleotides not matched to a gene: 13. The CDR3 has 21 residues. CDR1 is SGHAT and CDR2 is FQDESV in the germline V gene (reference sequence). CDR3 sequence: CASSLTITGTSGRASYNEQFF. The CDR3 DNA sequence: TGTGCCAGCAGCCTCACAATAACAGGGACTAGCGGGAGGGCCTCCTACAATGAGCAGTTCTTC. Looking up the rest from reference TRBV11-1 and TRBJ2-1 gives the full variable domain: EAEVAQSPRYKITEKSQAVAFWCDPISGHATLYWYRQILGQGPELLVQFQDESVVDDSQLPKDRFSAERLKGVDSTLKIQPAELGDSAMYLCASSLTITGTSGRASYNEQFFGPGTRLTVL.

This clonotype was seen only a few times. The CDR3 region is CASSFPRVGETQYF. The DNA of the CDR3 is TGTGCCAGCAGTTTCCCCAGGGTCGGGGAGACCCAGTACTTC. The V call is TRBV28, the J call TRBJ2-5, with D tentatively TRBD1 (5 bases). Trimming pared 3 bases from V and 5 bases from J, leaving 13 bases between. There are 14 residues in the CDR3. Germline-derived CDR1 and CDR2 are MDHEN and SYDVKM.

This clonotype was detected only a few times. The chain recombines TRBV14 with TRBJ1-5, with a tentative D call TRBD1 (5 bases). V lost 5 bases to trimming and J lost 7 bases, with 18 bases between them. Germline V CDR1 and CDR2: SGHDN, FVKESK. The CDR3 has 15 residues. The CDR3 DNA is TGTGCCAGCAGCTCAGGGCCACCGGGACGGCAGCCCCAGCATTTT. Its protein is CASSSGPPGRQPQHF.

V usage is TRBV3-1 and J usage is TRBJ2-3, with TRBD1 matching 7 bases. Germline V gives CDR1 LGHDT, CDR2 YNNKEL (reference sequence). Trimming cost V 5 bases and J 6 bases; bases outside gene matches: 14. This CDR3 contains 16 residues. The chain's CDR3 is CASSSRTGFLGDTQYF. In DNA, the CDR3 is TGTGCCAGCAGCTCCAGGACAGGATTTTTAGGGGATACGCAGTATTTT.

This clonotype turned up a few times. The rearrangement links TRBV20-1 to TRBJ1-2; D is possibly TRBD1 (5 bases). This CDR3 has 12 amino acids. V was pared by 2 bases and J by 8 bases, with 12 bases between. The germline CDR1 and CDR2 sequences are DFQATT and SNEGSKA (reference sequence). The CDR3, as DNA: TGCAGTGCTAGATCCCCCAGGGAGGGCTACACCTTC. This sequence encodes CSARSPREGYTF.

This clonotype was seen at least ten times. The chain uses TRBV10-3 and TRBJ1-2; 11 bases map to TRBD1. V shed 9 bases and J 7 bases; nucleotides not matched to a gene: 7. In germline, CDR1 is ENHRY, CDR2 SYGVKD. The CDR3 is 13 amino acids. In nucleotides, the CDR3 is TGTGCCATACCCACGGGACAGGGGGGTGGCTACACCTTC. Residues: CAIPTGQGGGYTF.

V usage is TRBV4-2 and J usage is TRBJ2-1; D is ambiguous. CDR3 length: 19 residues. Per germline, CDR1 LGHNA and CDR2 YNFKEQ. Deletions cut 0 bases from V and 5 bases from J, with 23 bases between. The DNA of the CDR3 is TGTGCCAGCAGCCAAGAATGGGGATTTTGGGCCAGAGAGAACAATGAGCAGTTCTTC. Protein sequence: CASSQEWGFWARENNEQFF.

The genes are TRBV5-1 and TRBJ2-7, with 8 bases fitting TRBD1. Trimming cost V 6 bases and J 3 bases; bases outside gene matches: 14. CDR3 length equals 16 residues. Per germline, CDR1 SGHRS and CDR2 YFSETQ. This CDR3 is CASKNPDRGVLYEQYF. Written as DNA, the CDR3 is TGCGCCAGCAAGAACCCAGACAGGGGCGTTCTCTACGAGCAGTACTTC.

This clonotype was detected a few times. This chain uses TRBV21-1 with TRBJ1-3; the D call TRBD1 from the table was never checked on the DNA. TRBV21-1 is listed as a pseudogene. CDR3 length equals 17 residues. The CDR3 DNA reads TGTGCCAGCAGCAAAAATGGAGCCCCTTGTTTCGGAAACACCATATATTTT. Protein: CASSKNGAPCFGNTIYF.

The sample holds a few counts of this clonotype. This sequence joins TRBV29-1 and TRBJ2-7; 9 positions match TRBD1. The V segment lost 7 bases and the J segment 0 bases; nucleotides outside the gene matches: 7. This CDR3 is built from 14 residues. CDR1 SQVTM and CDR2 ANQGSEA come from the germline V gene. The CDR3: CSAEDRGASYEQYF. The CDR3 DNA is TGCAGCGCCGAAGACAGGGGGGCCTCCTACGAGCAGTACTTC.

This clonotype was observed a few times. The CDR3 nucleotides are TGTGCCAGCAGCTTAGTGGGGACTATTGGAAACACCATATATTTT. Its translation is CASSLVGTIGNTIYF. The chain joins TRBV11-2 to TRBJ1-3; possible D gene TRBD1, 5 bases. CDR3 size: 15 residues. The germline gives CDR1 SGHAT, CDR2 FQNNGV. Between the trimmed V and J ends, which lost 1 base and 3 bases, there was a span of 10 bases.

This clonotype was seen a handful of times. The gene calls are TRBV6-1 and TRBJ2-3; weak D call: TRBD2 (6 bases). V shed 3 bases and J shed 6 bases, with 16 bases lying between them. Germline values: CDR1 MNHNS, CDR2 SASEGT. The CDR3 consists of 15 residues. The CDR3 loop is CASSDSGPHVDTQYF. For the CDR3, the DNA is TGTGCCAGCAGTGACAGCGGGCCTCACGTGGATACGCAGTATTTT.

This clonotype was observed a handful of times. The chain combines TRBV29-1 with TRBJ1-1; D is unresolved. Germline V lookup: CDR1 SQVTM, CDR2 ANQGSEA. The CDR3 sequence is 14 residues long. V shed 1 base and J shed 5 bases, with 14 bases lying between them. The CDR3 loop is CSVEARNTATEAFF. The CDR3 DNA reads as TGCAGCGTTGAAGCGAGGAACACGGCTACTGAAGCTTTCTTT.

This clonotype came up a few times. J is TRBJ1-1 and V is TRBV4-3, with D unclear. The germline CDR1 and CDR2 sequences are LGHNA and YSLEER. The CDR3 has 15 residues. V was cut by 0 bases and J by 6 bases, with 14 bases left in between. The chain's CDR3 is CASSQEPWEGPEAFF. As DNA, the CDR3 is TGCGCCAGCAGCCAAGAACCCTGGGAGGGTCCTGAAGCTTTCTTT.

This clonotype has more than one count but fewer than ten. The rearrangement links TRBV7-2 to TRBJ1-2; 9 bases agree with TRBD1. The CDR3 totals 15 residues. J gave up 5 bases and V 0 bases, and 4 bases lay outside the gene matches. Germline lookup yields CDR1 SGHTA and CDR2 FQGNSA. CDR3 nucleotides: TGTGCCAGCAGCTTAGCGGGACAGGGAGAATATGGCTACACCTTC. Protein: CASSLAGQGEYGYTF.

In its sample, this clonotype was seen a few times. This chain links TRBV4-3 with TRBJ2-5; either TRBD1 or TRBD2 may supply D (5 bases each). Trimming shortened V by 0 bases and J by 7 bases, and 12 bases separated the two germline ends. The CDR3 length is 14 residues. Germline-derived CDR1 and CDR2 are LGHNA and YSLEER. CDR3 sequence (DNA): TGCGCCAGCAGCCAAGATATGGGACCAGGGACCCAGTACTTC. Protein: CASSQDMGPGTQYF.

The table lists this clonotype with a few counts. The V gene is TRBV2, the J gene TRBJ2-3; D not resolved. The CDR3 contains 16 residues. Between the trimmed V and J ends, which lost 8 bases and 0 bases, there was a span of 18 bases. Germline assignment: CDR1 SNHLY and CDR2 FYNNEI. The CDR3 region is CASGTHIEASTDTQYF. The CDR3 DNA sequence: TGTGCCAGCGGTACTCACATCGAGGCTAGCACAGATACGCAGTATTTT.

The genes are TRBV9 and TRBJ1-3; D is possibly TRBD1 (6 bases). Trimming removed 3 bases from V and 0 bases from J, with 25 bases in between. The CDR3 extends over 20 amino acids. In germline, CDR1 is SGDLS, CDR2 YYNGEE. This chain's CDR3 is CASSAQQGAQSGGSGNTIYF. The CDR3 DNA reads as TGTGCCAGCAGCGCACAACAGGGAGCCCAATCCGGAGGCTCTGGAAACACCATATATTTT.

This clonotype was counted many times. V usage is TRBV28 and J usage is TRBJ1-6; D is undetermined. The CDR3 runs to 13 residues. V gave up 7 bases and J gave up 0 bases, with 4 bases separating them. The V gene's germline CDR1 is MDHEN and CDR2 SYDVKM. The CDR3 nucleotides are TGTGCCAGCACGAGCTCCTATAATTCACCCCTCCACTTT. The encoded protein is CASTSSYNSPLHF.

The genes are TRBV6-1 and TRBJ1-5; D remains ambiguous. V lost 6 bases and J lost 0, with 12 bases in between. Per the germline V gene, CDR1 is MNHNS and CDR2 is SASEGT. CDR3 length: 15 residues. The CDR3 DNA is TGTGCCAGCAGACAGACTCAAAATAGCAATCAGCCCCAGCATTTT. Amino acids: CASRQTQNSNQPQHF.

This clonotype was counted between two and nine times. This chain uses TRBV7-9 with TRBJ1-6; D unclear. V was clipped by 5 bases and J by 5 bases, with 16 bases between them. In germline, CDR1 is SEHNR, CDR2 FQNEAQ (reference sequence). The CDR3 sequence is 16 residues long. The CDR3 sequence is CASSQHPGGDNSPLHF. For the CDR3, the DNA is TGTGCCAGCAGCCAACACCCGGGAGGCGATAATTCACCCCTCCACTTT.

The rearrangement joins TRBV7-2 to TRBJ1-5; D may be TRBD1 (5 bases). Trimming took 1 base from V and 5 from J, leaving 9 bases between them. CDR1 is SGHTA, CDR2 FQGNSA, per germline. The CDR3 runs 14 residues. CDR3 coding DNA: TGTGCCAGCAGCTTAGACAGGTTCGATCAGCCCCAGCATTTT. Its translation: CASSLDRFDQPQHF.

This chain joins TRBV29-1 and TRBJ2-7; D is perhaps TRBD2 (5 bases). Per germline, CDR1 SQVTM and CDR2 ANQGSEA. The CDR3 runs to 12 residues. Trimming shortened V by 5 bases and J by 7 bases, and 15 bases separated the two germline ends. CDR3 bases: TGCAGCGTTTTAGGTAGCCGGGGAGAGCAGTACTTC. Translation: CSVLGSRGEQYF.

This clonotype was found a few times. V and J are TRBV3-1 and TRBJ1-3; TRBD1 might be the D (5 bases). Trimming shortened V by 3 bases and J by 3 bases, and 9 bases separated the two germline ends. CDR1 and CDR2 from the germline V gene are LGHDT and YNNKEL (reference sequence). The CDR3 contains 14 residues. Written as DNA, the CDR3 is TGTGCCAGCAGCCAGGGGGTGGTTGGAAACACCATATATTTT. Translating it yields CASSQGVVGNTIYF.

The chain employs TRBV11-3 and TRBJ2-2; 13 bases are a match to TRBD2. V shed 4 bases and J 15 bases; nucleotides not matched to a gene: 8. This CDR3 region has 14 residues. CDR1 and CDR2 from the germline V gene are SGHNT and YENEEA. The CDR3 nucleotides read TGTGCCAGCAGCTCGACCGGGACTAGCGGGAAGGTGTTTTTT. Amino acid sequence: CASSSTGTSGKVFF.

This clonotype was seen at least ten times. V is TRBV5-1 and J is TRBJ2-2; no definite D call. Germline CDR1 is SGHRS and CDR2 is YFSETQ. CDR3 size: 13 residues. Trimming pared 1 base from V and 2 bases from J, leaving 3 bases between. The CDR3 region is CASSLINTGELFF. The DNA of the CDR3 is TGCGCCAGCAGCTTGATAAACACCGGGGAGCTGTTTTTT. The full variable domain, completed using reference TRBV5-1 and TRBJ2-2, is KAGVTQTPRYLIKTRGQQVTLSCSPISGHRSVSWYQQTPGQGLQFLFEYFSETQRNKGNFPGRFSGRQFSNSRSEMNVSTLELGDSALYLCASSLINTGELFFGEGSRLTVL.

This clonotype was detected only a few times. The CDR3 is CASSYRGYTDTQYF. Written as DNA, the CDR3 is TGTGCCAGCAGTTACAGGGGGTACACAGATACGCAGTATTTT. This chain joins TRBV12-3 or TRBV12-4 and TRBJ2-3, with 8 nucleotides matching TRBD1. V lost 4 bases to trimming and J lost 2 bases; unmatched junction nucleotides: 2. The length of the CDR3 is 14 residues.

This clonotype was counted between two and nine times. This chain links TRBV20-1 with TRBJ1-1; D gene unclear. The CDR3 covers 18 residues. Germline V lookup: CDR1 DFQATT, CDR2 SNEGSKA (reference sequence). V was trimmed by 2 bases and J by 4 bases, leaving 26 bases between them. The CDR3 sequence: CSARHPSRLSRLSTEAFF. In DNA form, the CDR3 reads TGCAGTGCTAGACACCCTTCCCGATTATCGAGGCTAAGCACTGAAGCTTTCTTT.

This clonotype was detected only a few times. CDR3 sequence: CASSRPGLETQYF. The CDR3 region has the DNA TGCGCCAGCAGCCGACCCGGGCTGGAGACCCAGTACTTC. J is TRBJ2-5 and V is TRBV4-1; no reliable D call. Germline CDR1 is MGHRA and CDR2 is YSYEKL. V was clipped by 4 bases and J by 5 bases, with 11 bases between them. The CDR3 totals 13 residues.

This clonotype has more than one count but fewer than ten. This chain links TRBV6-2 or TRBV6-3 with TRBJ2-4; a weak D match, TRBD1 (5 bases). Deletions cut 5 bases from V and 9 bases from J, with 8 bases between. Germline V lookup: CDR1 MNHEY, CDR2 SVGEGT. The CDR3 is made up of 11 amino acids. In DNA, the CDR3 is TGTGCCAGCAGTACAGGATTCATTCAGTACTTC. It codes for CASSTGFIQYF.